The 8 T cell receptor beta chains below come from one sample, sequenced in a study of blood T cell repertoires in COVID-19. Using immunoSEQ multiplex PCR, the repertoire was profiled, and TCRdb retains in-frame clones only, with some absent. Among about 250,000 clones, approximately 88% were seen once, and the ten largest hold about 5.9%. Sequences were obtained from peripheral blood. All receptors derive from a woman aged 30 to 39 with COVID-19, enrolled during active disease.

The CDR3 region is CASSNRELNDYEQYF. CDR3 sequence (DNA): TGTGCCAGCAGCAACAGGGAGTTGAACGACTACGAGCAGTACTTC. This sequence joins TRBV7-2 and TRBJ2-7, with D possibly matching TRBD1 (6 bases). Trimming removed 5 bases from V and 3 bases from J, with 17 bases in between. Germline-derived CDR1 and CDR2 are SGHTA and FQGNSA. The CDR3 is made up of 15 amino acids.

The rearrangement joins TRBV11-2 to TRBJ2-7, with a possible D match to TRBD2 (6 bases). CDR1 and CDR2 from the germline V gene are SGHAT and FQNNGV. Trimming took off 3 bases at V and 10 bases at J, with 22 bases between the two ends. CDR3 length: 15 amino acids. In nucleotides, the CDR3 is TGTGCCAGCAGCTTGGGGCTCGGGGGTAATTGGGTACAGTACGTC. The encoded protein is CASSLGLGGNWVQYV.

The chain carries TRBV12-3 or TRBV12-4 and TRBJ1-1, with TRBD1 as a possible D gene (5 bases). The ends were cut back, 7 bases at V and 4 bases at J, with 10 bases in the middle. The CDR3 is made up of 12 amino acids. CDR3 coding DNA: TGTGCCAGCACCCAAGGGGCCACTGAAGCTTTCTTT. This encodes CASTQGATEAFF.

V usage is TRBV7-2 and J usage is TRBJ2-2; the D gene is possibly TRBD2 (6 bases). The germline gives CDR1 SGHTA, CDR2 FQGNSA. The V end lost 5 bases, the J end lost 4 bases, and 14 bases lay between the germline ends. There are 15 residues in the CDR3. Here the CDR3 reads CASSPTGTLTGELFF. The CDR3 DNA reads TGTGCCAGCAGCCCTACTGGGACTCTCACCGGGGAGCTGTTTTTT. The variable domain in full, with the rest retrieved from reference TRBV7-2 and TRBJ2-2, is GAGVSQSPSNKVTEKGKDVELRCDPISGHTALYWYRQSLGQGLEFLIYFQGNSAPDKSGLPSDRFSAERTGGSVSTLTIQRTQQEDSAVYLCASSPTGTLTGELFFGEGSRLTVL.

The CDR3 nucleotides read TGTGCCAGCAGCCCTCCCGGGGGGGGCTATGGCTACACCTTC. It translates to CASSPPGGGYGYTF. The rearrangement joins TRBV14 to TRBJ1-2, with TRBD1 as a possible D gene (5 bases). This CDR3 has 14 residues. V gave up 4 bases and J gave up 4 bases, with 13 bases separating them. Germline CDR1 reads SGHDN; CDR2 reads FVKESK. The variable domain in full, completed from reference TRBV14 and TRBJ1-2, reads EAGVTQFPSHSVIEKGQTVTLRCDPISGHDNLYWYRRVMGKEIKFLLHFVKESKQDESGMPNNRFLAERTGGTYSTLKVQPAELEDSGVYFCASSPPGGGYGYTFGSGTRLTVV.

The sample holds a few counts of this clone. This sequence joins TRBV12-3 or TRBV12-4 and TRBJ1-1; D uncertain. CDR3 length: 12 amino acids. The V and J ends lost 5 bases and 0 bases respectively, with 4 bases between them. The CDR3 bases are TGTGCCAGCAGTCTCCTGAACACTGAAGCTTTCTTT. It is translated as CASSLLNTEAFF.

The genes are TRBV24-1 and TRBJ2-2, with 7 bases fitting TRBD1. CDR3 length: 17 residues. The trim removed 4 bases at V and 4 bases at J, leaving 11 bases unmatched. Per germline, CDR1 KGHDR and CDR2 SFDVKD. CDR3 coding DNA: TGTGCCACCAGTGACCCACGACAGGGCCAAACCACCGGGGAGCTGTTTTTT. Translated: CATSDPRQGQTTGELFF.

The V call is TRBV7-2, the J call TRBJ1-4; 9 positions match TRBD1. V lost 2 bases to trimming and J lost 8 bases; unmatched junction nucleotides: 9. CDR1 and CDR2 from the germline V gene are SGHTA and FQGNSA. This CDR3 region has 16 residues. CDR3 DNA sequence: TGTGCCAGCAGCTTATCATTACAGGGGGCAGGGGAAAAACTGTTTTTT. Encoded protein: CASSLSLQGAGEKLFF.